What follows are 26 T cell receptor beta chains derived from one specimen sequenced in a study of early T cells in non-severe SARS-CoV-2 infection. TCRdb re-called the 5' RACE reads with MiXCR, one entry per CDR3 protein. This table has about 83,000 distinct CDR3 sequences, more than 9% appearing once. The sample consisted of whole blood. The receptors derive from an adult who was a healthcare worker with PCR-confirmed SARS-CoV-2 infection or an uninfected control (not recorded which).

This clonotype has at least ten counts. This chain joins TRBV5-1 and TRBJ1-2; TRBD1 might be the D (6 bases). CDR1 SGHRS and CDR2 YFSETQ come from the germline V gene. This CDR3 contains 14 residues. Trimming shortened V by 4 bases and J by 6 bases, and 16 bases separated the two germline ends. The CDR3: CASSPLSGVDGYTF. For the CDR3, the DNA is TGCGCCAGCAGCCCGCTATCAGGGGTAGATGGCTACACCTTC.

The chain uses TRBV11-2 and TRBJ2-5, with 7 bases that match TRBD2. Germline V lookup: CDR1 SGHAT, CDR2 FQNNGV. The CDR3 has 14 residues. The V gene end was trimmed by 5 bases and the J gene end by 4 bases; junction bases not matched to a gene: 7. CDR3 loop: CASSPRAGIETQYF. CDR3 nucleotide sequence: TGTGCCAGCAGCCCTAGAGCGGGGATAGAGACCCAGTACTTC.

This clonotype was seen a handful of times. The chain links TRBV5-1 to TRBJ2-1; D ambiguous. The CDR3 is 14 amino acids. Germline-derived CDR1 and CDR2 are SGHRS and YFSETQ. Trimming removed 1 base at V and 5 bases at J, with 10 bases between. The DNA for the CDR3 is TGCGCCAGCAGCTTGTTTGGTGCAAACAATGAGCAGTTCTTC. Its protein is CASSLFGANNEQFF.

V and J are TRBV5-6 and TRBJ2-7; D possibly uses TRBD1 or TRBD2 (5 bases each). V was cut by 0 bases and J by 0 bases, with 7 bases left in between. In germline, CDR1 is SGHDT, CDR2 YYEEEE. This CDR3 contains 14 residues. CDR3 DNA sequence: TGTGCCAGCAGCTTGGTGGGGACCTCCTACGAGCAGTACTTC. It encodes CASSLVGTSYEQYF.

This clonotype was counted a few times. The rearrangement joins TRBV5-1 to TRBJ1-2; D remains ambiguous. Trimming took off 1 base at V and 4 bases at J, with 17 bases between the two ends. The germline CDR1 and CDR2 sequences are SGHRS and YFSETQ. The CDR3 has 16 residues. The CDR3 DNA reads as TGCGCCAGCAGCTTGTTCCCGATTGGAGAGGGCTATGGCTACACCTTC. Its protein product is CASSLFPIGEGYGYTF.

This clonotype was seen at least ten times. The chain carries TRBV10-3 and TRBJ2-3, with TRBD1 matching over 7 bases. The CDR3 length is 14 residues. Germline V gene lookup returns CDR1 ENHRY and CDR2 SYGVKD. The V and J ends lost 5 bases and 2 bases, in that order; junction bases with no gene match: 4. This CDR3 is CAISPTGLTDTQYF. The CDR3 bases are TGTGCCATCAGTCCGACAGGGCTCACAGATACGCAGTATTTT.

This clonotype was seen ten or more times. The V call is TRBV10-1, the J call TRBJ2-3, with 13 bases fitting TRBD2. Germline CDR1 WNHNN, CDR2 SYGVQD (reference sequence). The CDR3 has 15 amino acids. V shed 5 bases, J shed 4 bases, and the junction held 3 bases outside the gene matches. The CDR3 sequence: CASSRTSGSADTQYF. The CDR3, as DNA: TGCGCCAGCAGTCGGACTAGCGGGAGTGCAGATACGCAGTATTTT.

This clonotype was found a few times. The chain employs TRBV6-5 and TRBJ1-3; no clear D. Per germline, CDR1 MNHEY and CDR2 SVGAGI. This CDR3 region has 14 residues. V was trimmed by 2 bases and J by 8 bases, leaving 13 bases between them. The CDR3 region has the DNA TGTGCCAGCAGTTACGGGGTCGCTTCGGACACCATATATTTT. The encoded protein is CASSYGVASDTIYF.

Comment on this clonotype: One base away lies a much larger clone, so this may be a sequencing read error. CDR3 sequence (DNA): TGTGCCAGCAGTTACCTGCCCTCAGAGTATTTT. Amino acid sequence: CASSYLPSEYF. The chain recombines TRBV6-5 with TRBJ2-3; no reliable D call. Germline values: CDR1 MNHEY, CDR2 SVGAGI. CDR3 length: 11 residues. V was trimmed by 2 bases and J by 13 bases, leaving 10 bases between them.

The chain carries TRBV29-1 and TRBJ1-2, with D unresolved. Germline assignment: CDR1 SQVTM and CDR2 ANQGSEA. V gave up 4 bases and J gave up 3 bases, with 3 bases separating them. This CDR3 spans 10 amino acids. The CDR3 region has the DNA TGCAGCGTTGCTGACTATGGCTACACCTTC. Translating it yields CSVADYGYTF. Full variable domain (missing parts from reference TRBV29-1 and TRBJ1-2): SAVISQKPSRDICQRGTSLTIQCQVDSQVTMMFWYRQQPGQSLTLIATANQGSEATYESGFVIDKFPISRPNLTFSTLTVSNMSPEDSSIYLCSVADYGYTFGSGTRLTVV.

This clonotype appeared a few times. The CDR3 loop reads CAISGDGGSGTSYEQYF. Written as DNA, the CDR3 is TGTGCCATCAGCGGCGACGGTGGTTCGGGGACGTCCTACGAGCAGTACTTC. This chain connects TRBV10-3 to TRBJ2-7; D may match TRBD1 or TRBD2 (5 bases each). The CDR3 contains 17 residues. Deletions cut 6 bases from V and 1 base from J, with 22 bases between. Germline loops: CDR1 ENHRY, CDR2 SYGVKD.

In its sample, this clonotype was seen a few times. The rearrangement links TRBV12-3 or TRBV12-4 to TRBJ2-1; D is perhaps TRBD2 (6 bases). V was pared by 6 bases and J by 0 bases, with 15 bases between. The CDR3 runs 16 residues. CDR3 amino acids: CASSPRTTTSYNEQFF. The DNA for the CDR3 is TGTGCCAGCAGCCCGAGGACTACAACCTCCTACAATGAGCAGTTCTTC.

This clonotype was found many times. The rearrangement joins TRBV10-3 to TRBJ1-1; the D is unclear. The CDR3 covers 13 residues. Trimming took off 10 bases at V and 1 base at J, with 13 bases between the two ends. Germline lookup yields CDR1 ENHRY and CDR2 SYGVKD. The CDR3, as DNA: TGTGCCACCGTAGAGGGCGCGAACACTGAAGCTTTCTTT. As protein: CATVEGANTEAFF.

This clonotype qualifies as medium-sized (0.01 to 0.1%). V usage is TRBV27 and J usage is TRBJ2-5; D possibly matches TRBD1 or TRBD2 (5 bases each). Trimming left V 5 bases short and J 4 bases short, with 17 bases between. This CDR3 region has 15 residues. Looked up from germline, CDR1 is MNHEY and CDR2 is SMNVEV (reference sequence). The CDR3 loop reads CASSTRGDPPETQYF. In nucleotides, the CDR3 is TGTGCCAGCAGTACTAGAGGGGACCCACCAGAGACCCAGTACTTC.

The sample holds many counts of this clonotype. The V gene is TRBV10-1, the J gene TRBJ2-1; a weak D match, TRBD1 (5 bases). The V gene lost 3 bases and the J gene lost 7 bases, with 7 bases spanning the gap. Germline loops: CDR1 WNHNN, CDR2 SYGVQD (reference sequence). The CDR3 extends over 12 amino acids. The CDR3 reads CASSENRNEQFF. The CDR3 nucleotides read TGCGCCAGCAGTGAAAACAGGAATGAGCAGTTCTTC.

This clonotype showed up many times. The chain joins TRBV3-1 to TRBJ2-2; D is possibly TRBD1 or TRBD2 (5 bases each). The CDR3 is 14 amino acids. Germline V gene sequence: CDR1 LGHDT, CDR2 YNNKEL (reference sequence). V was cut by 4 bases and J by 7 bases, with 13 bases left in between. The CDR3 loop reads CASSRGGTGGELFF. CDR3 in DNA: TGTGCCAGCAGCCGTGGTGGGACGGGCGGGGAGCTGTTTTTT. The complete variable domain, with remaining parts taken from reference TRBV3-1 and TRBJ2-2, reads DTAVSQTPKYLVTQMGNDKSIKCEQNLGHDTMYWYKQDSKKFLKIMFSYNNKELIINETVPNRFSPKSPDKAHLNLHINSLELGDSAVYFCASSRGGTGGELFFGEGSRLTVL.

V is TRBV11-2 and J is TRBJ2-3, with D perhaps being TRBD1 or TRBD2 (5 bases each). The CDR3 is 14 residues long. V was clipped by 5 bases and J by 6 bases, with 15 bases between them. Germline CDR1 SGHAT, CDR2 FQNNGV. Here the CDR3 DNA reads TGTGCCAGCAGCCGATGGGACCCCCGGGATACGCAGTATTTT. Its protein is CASSRWDPRDTQYF.

The V gene is TRBV18, the J gene TRBJ2-4; 8 nucleotides line up with TRBD1. Per the germline V gene, CDR1 is KGHSH and CDR2 is LQKENI. The V segment lost 0 bases and the J segment 3 bases; nucleotides outside the gene matches: 13. The CDR3 sequence is 19 residues long. CDR3 sequence: CASSPPSSRGRMDKNIQYF. The CDR3 nucleotides are TGTGCCAGCTCACCACCGAGCTCCAGGGGGCGCATGGACAAAAACATTCAGTACTTC. The full variable domain, with the rest looked up from reference TRBV18 and TRBJ2-4, is NAGVMQNPRHLVRRRGQEARLRCSPMKGHSHVYWYRQLPEEGLKFMVYLQKENIIDESGMPKERFSAEFPKEGPSILRIQQVVRGDSAAYFCASSPPSSRGRMDKNIQYFGAGTRLSVL.

This sequence joins TRBV7-2 and TRBJ2-3; 7 bases are a match to TRBD2. The ends lost 2 bases at V and 4 bases at J; junction bases unmatched: 9. The CDR3 runs to 16 residues. CDR1 is SGHTA and CDR2 is FQGNSA in the germline V gene. The CDR3 DNA sequence: TGTGCCAGCAGCTTAAGGGGACTAACAGGAGCAGATACGCAGTATTTT. This gives the protein CASSLRGLTGADTQYF.

This clonotype has ten or more counts. The J gene is TRBJ1-2, the V gene TRBV5-1, with D unresolved. The germline CDR1 and CDR2 sequences are SGHRS and YFSETQ. Trimming shortened V by 3 bases and J by 2 bases, and 11 bases separated the two germline ends. The CDR3 runs 14 residues. The CDR3 region has the DNA TGCGCCAGCAGCTCCCGGTCCCCCAACTATGGCTACACCTTC. Translated, it gives CASSSRSPNYGYTF.

The chain couples TRBV6-6 to TRBJ2-3, with TRBD2 matching over 8 bases. The V gene's germline CDR1 is MNHNY and CDR2 SVGAGI (reference sequence). The CDR3 spans 17 residues. The trim removed 2 bases at V and 2 bases at J, leaving 9 bases unmatched. For the CDR3, the DNA is TGTGCCAGCAGTTACACCGTACTAGCGGAGTTCACAGATACGCAGTATTTT. This gives the protein CASSYTVLAEFTDTQYF.

The CDR3, as DNA: TGCGCCAGCAGACCCGAGGGTGAAAAACTGTTTTTT. Protein: CASRPEGEKLFF. The chain combines TRBV5-1 with TRBJ1-4; no firm D call. Trimming pared 5 bases from V and 7 bases from J, leaving 9 bases between. The CDR3 is made up of 12 amino acids. CDR1 SGHRS and CDR2 YFSETQ come from the germline V gene.

In this sample, this clonotype turned up many times. The DNA for the CDR3 is TGCAGCGTTGAAGGGGAGGACACTGAAGCTTTCTTT. Translation gives CSVEGEDTEAFF. The gene calls are TRBV29-1 and TRBJ1-1, with no clear D. Germline CDR1 is SQVTM and CDR2 is ANQGSEA. Trimming stripped 1 base from V and 3 bases from J, with 6 bases between. The CDR3 consists of 12 residues. The variable domain in full, with the rest retrieved from reference TRBV29-1 and TRBJ1-1, is SAVISQKPSRDICQRGTSLTIQCQVDSQVTMMFWYRQQPGQSLTLIATANQGSEATYESGFVIDKFPISRPNLTFSTLTVSNMSPEDSSIYLCSVEGEDTEAFFGQGTRLTVV.

This clonotype was observed a handful of times. The chain carries TRBV18 and TRBJ2-2; D call uncertain. V lost 0 bases to trimming and J lost 0 bases, with 8 bases between them. Germline CDR1 KGHSH, CDR2 LQKENI. CDR3 length: 16 amino acids. DNA for the CDR3: TGTGCCAGCTCACCACCGAGCAACTCGAACACCGGGGAGCTGTTTTTT. It is translated as CASSPPSNSNTGELFF.

This clonotype showed up just a few times. The chain uses TRBV6-1 and TRBJ2-7, with unresolved D. This CDR3 is built from 13 residues. Per the germline V gene, CDR1 is MNHNS and CDR2 is SASEGT. Trimming removed 5 bases from V and 2 bases from J, with 10 bases in between. DNA of the CDR3: TGTGCCAGCAGTCCCATGACAACCTACGAGCAGTACTTC. Its protein is CASSPMTTYEQYF.

The chain combines TRBV3-1 with TRBJ2-3, with 9 bases lining up with TRBD2. This CDR3 is built from 16 residues. Per germline, CDR1 LGHDT and CDR2 YNNKEL (reference sequence). The junction had 7 bases not matched to a gene; V was cut back by 4 bases and J by 2 bases. The CDR3 DNA reads as TGTGCCAGCAGCCGGAGGCTAGCGGGAAACACAGATACGCAGTATTTT. This translates into CASSRRLAGNTDTQYF.